This T cell receptor (beta chain) is drawn from a study of blood T cells in healthy people across ages. Study in general: In model experiments, template switching was able to capture about one barcoded beta molecule for every two T cells that were present.

Donors were systemically healthy Caucasian individuals from Russia aged about 6 to 95 years. Ten milliliters of peripheral blood were drawn from each donor. A second about 7 to 12 cycle PCR used barcoded and J-beta primers. The authors tagged each cDNA molecule using a template-switch adaptor with 12 random nucleotides. TCRdb re-called the 5' RACE reads through MiXCR, storing one row per CDR3 protein. The data contain approximately 1,100,000 distinct CDR3 sequences, over 35% of them singletons. CDR3 size: 16 residues. CDR1 and CDR2 from the germline V gene are DFQATT and SNEGSKA (reference sequence). V lost 1 base to trimming and J lost 0 bases, with 10 bases between them.

The specimen sequenced was blood. The J gene is TRBJ2-6, the V gene TRBV20-1, with unresolved D. The receptor's source is a woman aged 60-75 years in good health. The CDR3 reads CSARGQDDSGANVLTF. The DNA for the CDR3 is TGCAGTGCTAGAGGTCAGGACGACTCTGGGGCCAACGTCCTGACTTTC.